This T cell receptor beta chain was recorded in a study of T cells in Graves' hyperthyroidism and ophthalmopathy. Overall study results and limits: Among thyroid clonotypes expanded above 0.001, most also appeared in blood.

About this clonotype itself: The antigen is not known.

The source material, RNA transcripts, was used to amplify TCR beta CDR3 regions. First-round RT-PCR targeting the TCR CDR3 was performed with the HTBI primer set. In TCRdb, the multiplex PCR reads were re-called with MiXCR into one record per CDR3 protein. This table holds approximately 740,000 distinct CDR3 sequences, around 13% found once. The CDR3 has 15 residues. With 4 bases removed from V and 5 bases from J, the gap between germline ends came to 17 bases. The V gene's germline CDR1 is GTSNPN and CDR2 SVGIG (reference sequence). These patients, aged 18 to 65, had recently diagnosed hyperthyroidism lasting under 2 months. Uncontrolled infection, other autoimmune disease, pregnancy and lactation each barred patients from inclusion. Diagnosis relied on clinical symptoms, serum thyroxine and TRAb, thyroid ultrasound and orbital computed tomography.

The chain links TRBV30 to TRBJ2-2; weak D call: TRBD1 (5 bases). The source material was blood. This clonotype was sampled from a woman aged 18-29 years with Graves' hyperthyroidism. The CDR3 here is CAWKGDLSVTGELFF. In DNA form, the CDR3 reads TGTGCCTGGAAAGGGGATTTAAGTGTTACCGGGGAGCTGTTTTTT.